This is a list of T cell receptor beta chains from one sample in a study of graft-versus-host responses after intestinal transplantation. Only in-frame clones appear in the TCRdb table, and some are missing; sequencing was by immunoSEQ multiplex PCR. The top ten hold around 3.3% of the sample, which has some 130,000 clones, approximately 95% seen once. Which antigens these TCRs recognize remains unknown. The starting material was unstimulated CD8+ T cells sorted from spleen or lymph node cells, obtained before intestinal transplant. The receptors were sampled from a human donor who received an intestinal transplant. The CDR3 runs from the conserved cysteine through the conserved F or W. A D gene is named only where the DNA matches it firmly. Size is stated for part of the rows, as once, few or many counts, or as a class when the clone is expanded.

size: -
J: TRBJ2-7
D: -
length: 14
V: TRBV7-8
DNA: TGTGCCAGCAGCTTAGTATCACTGAGCCACGAGCAGTACTTC
CDR3: CASSLVSLSHEQYF

size: -
J: TRBJ1-5
D: TRBD1
length: 15
V: TRBV9
DNA: TGTGCCAGCAGCTGGACAGGGGGGAGCAATCAGCCCCAGCATTTT
CDR3: CASSWTGGSNQPQHF

size: -
J: TRBJ2-7
D: -
length: 14
V: TRBV5-1
DNA: TGCGCCAGCAGCTCGGAGACAGAGAGATACGAGCAGTACTTC
CDR3: CASSSETERYEQYF

size: -
J: TRBJ1-2
D: -
length: 16
V: TRBV13
DNA: TGTGCCAGCAGCTTGAGTAGGAACAGGGAAGCATATGGCTACACCTTC
CDR3: CASSLSRNREAYGYTF

size: -
J: TRBJ2-7
D: -
length: 14
V: TRBV7-6
DNA: TGTGCCAGCAGCTTAGGCCAGAGCACCTACGAGCAGTACTTC
CDR3: CASSLGQSTYEQYF

size: -
J: TRBJ2-7
D: -
length: 13
V: TRBV19
DNA: TGTGCCAGTAGTATAGCCATGGTCTCCGAGCAGTACTTC
CDR3: CASSIAMVSEQYF

size: -
J: TRBJ2-1
D: -
length: 15
V: TRBV4-1
DNA: TGCGCCAGCAGCCAAGGTTGGGCTGAGGGGAGTGAGCAGTTCTTC
CDR3: CASSQGWAEGSEQFF

size: -
J: TRBJ2-7
D: -
length: 16
V: TRBV5-4
DNA: TGTGCCAGCAGCTTGGGTCCGGGAACGGCCGGGTACGAGCAGTACTTC
CDR3: CASSLGPGTAGYEQYF

size: once
J: TRBJ2-1
D: -
length: 16
V: TRBV7-9
DNA: TGTGCCAGCAGGAAATCTCCAGGGGCTGGGGTGAATGAGCAGTTCTTC
CDR3: CASRKSPGAGVNEQFF

size: -
J: TRBJ1-4
D: -
length: 18
V: TRBV19
DNA: TGTGCCAGTAGTATTTGGGTAGCCTCAATTGCAACTAATGAAAAACTGTTTTTT
CDR3: CASSIWVASIATNEKLFF

size: -
J: TRBJ2-1
D: -
length: 15
V: TRBV4-2
DNA: TGTGCCAGCAGCCAAGTAGTTGGTCTAGCATATGAGCAGTTCTTC
CDR3: CASSQVVGLAYEQFF

size: -
J: TRBJ2-5
D: TRBD1
length: 17
V: TRBV11-3
DNA: TGTGCCAGCAGCTTAGGCTATGGACAGGCAAATTCGGAGACCCAGTACTTC
CDR3: CASSLGYGQANSETQYF

size: once
J: TRBJ1-2
D: -
length: 15
V: TRBV6-5
DNA: TGTGCCAGCAGTTACTCGTCCCATGGGGAGTATGGCTACACCTTC
CDR3: CASSYSSHGEYGYTF

size: -
J: TRBJ1-1
D: TRBD1
length: 14
V: TRBV6-4
DNA: TGTGCCAGCAGTGCCGGGACAGGGGGGACTGAAGCTTTCTTT
CDR3: CASSAGTGGTEAFF

size: -
J: TRBJ2-1
D: -
length: 17
V: TRBV9
DNA: TGTGCCAGCAGCGTAGAAGGTAGCGCCTACTCCTACAATGAGCAGTTCTTC
CDR3: CASSVEGSAYSYNEQFF

size: -
J: TRBJ2-7
D: TRBD1
length: 13
V: TRBV28
DNA: TGTGCCAGCAGTGTCGGACAGGGTGACGAGCAGTACTTC
CDR3: CASSVGQGDEQYF

size: -
J: TRBJ1-1
D: -
length: 12
V: TRBV6-6
DNA: TGTGCCAGCAGTTACTCTAGGTTTGTAGCTTTCTTT
CDR3: CASSYSRFVAFF

size: -
J: TRBJ2-7
D: -
length: 17
V: TRBV4-1
DNA: TGCGCCAGCAGCCATGTTCCGGGACAAAGGACCTCCTACGAGCAGTACTTC
CDR3: CASSHVPGQRTSYEQYF

size: -
J: TRBJ2-3
D: -
length: 18
V: TRBV27
DNA: TGTGCCAGCAGCCCAAACCCCCCCGACAGGCCGTTCCCAGATACGCAGTATTTT
CDR3: CASSPNPPDRPFPDTQYF

size: -
J: TRBJ2-3
D: TRBD2
length: 17
V: TRBV11-2
DNA: TGTGCCAGCAGCTTGGAGGTAGCGGGAGAGGGCACAGATACGCAGTATTTT
CDR3: CASSLEVAGEGTDTQYF

size: once
J: TRBJ2-2
D: -
length: 14
V: TRBV6-6
DNA: TGTGCCAGCAGTTACTCGGAGCACACCGGGGAGCTGTTTTTT
CDR3: CASSYSEHTGELFF

size: -
J: TRBJ2-7
D: TRBD2
length: 18
V: TRBV9
DNA: TGTGCCAGCAGCGTGGGGACTAGCGGGACCCCGGGGCTTGGCGAGCAGTACTTC
CDR3: CASSVGTSGTPGLGEQYF

size: -
J: TRBJ2-7
D: TRBD2
length: 17
V: TRBV5-6
DNA: TGTGCCAGCAGCTTGGACCTCACTAGCGGGAGGCCCTACGAGCAGTACTTC
CDR3: CASSLDLTSGRPYEQYF

size: once
J: TRBJ2-7
D: TRBD1
length: 15
V: TRBV28
DNA: TGTGCCAGCAGACGCCGGGACAGGGGGGCCTACGAGCAGTACTTC
CDR3: CASRRRDRGAYEQYF

size: -
J: TRBJ2-7
D: TRBD1
length: 16
V: TRBV7-6
DNA: TGTGCCAGCAGCCCTTGGGGGACAGGGGGGTCCTACGAGCAGTACTTC
CDR3: CASSPWGTGGSYEQYF

size: -
J: TRBJ1-1
D: -
length: 14
V: TRBV25-1
DNA: TGTGCCAGCAGTCCTGGCGGACCGAACACTGAAGCTTTCTTT
CDR3: CASSPGGPNTEAFF

size: -
J: TRBJ2-3
D: TRBD2
length: 18
V: TRBV11-2
DNA: TGTGCCAGCAGCTTCCCCCTAGCGGGATCTGGGCCCACAGATACGCAGTATTTT
CDR3: CASSFPLAGSGPTDTQYF

size: -
J: TRBJ2-7
D: TRBD2
length: 15
V: TRBV9
DNA: TGTGCCAGCAGCGTTACTAGCGGGACTTCCTACGAGCAGTACTTC
CDR3: CASSVTSGTSYEQYF

size: -
J: TRBJ2-1
D: -
length: 15
V: TRBV9
DNA: TGTGCCAGCAGCGTAGGGTCTAGCTCCTACAATGAGCAGTTCTTC
CDR3: CASSVGSSSYNEQFF

size: -
J: TRBJ1-1
D: TRBD1
length: 12
V: TRBV30
DNA: TGTGCCCGGGACAGGGATGACACTGAAGCTTTCTTT
CDR3: CARDRDDTEAFF

size: -
J: TRBJ2-3
D: -
length: 16
V: TRBV5-1
DNA: TGCGCCAGCAGCTTGGACAGCTTATCTAGCACAGATACGCAGTATTTT
CDR3: CASSLDSLSSTDTQYF

size: -
J: TRBJ2-2
D: TRBD2
length: 15
V: TRBV7-9
DNA: TGTGCCAGCAGCCCAGCGGGGCCGTTGACCGGGGAGCTGTTTTTT
CDR3: CASSPAGPLTGELFF

size: once
J: TRBJ1-1
D: -
length: 15
V: TRBV19
DNA: TGTGCCAGTACTGATGGGCAGGGGATGAACACTGAAGCTTTCTTT
CDR3: CASTDGQGMNTEAFF

size: -
J: TRBJ2-5
D: -
length: 13
V: TRBV27
DNA: TGTGCCAGCAGGGATAGCAGCCAAGAGACCCAGTACTTC
CDR3: CASRDSSQETQYF

size: once
J: TRBJ2-1
D: -
length: 13
V: TRBV29-1
DNA: TGCAGCGTTGGTGGGGGGCCGGGGAATGAGCAGTTCTTC
CDR3: CSVGGGPGNEQFF

size: -
J: TRBJ2-3
D: -
length: 12
V: TRBV4-1
DNA: TGCGCCAGCAATCAAGGTAGAGATACGCAGTATTTT
CDR3: CASNQGRDTQYF

size: -
J: TRBJ2-7
D: TRBD2
length: 14
V: TRBV27
DNA: TGTGCCAGCAGTGCCGGGACTAGCGGGATCGAGCAGTACTTC
CDR3: CASSAGTSGIEQYF

size: -
J: TRBJ2-3
D: TRBD2
length: 19
V: TRBV28
DNA: TGTGCCAGCAGTTCGGGACTAGCGGGAGTTGCGGCGGGCACAGATACGCAGTATTTT
CDR3: CASSSGLAGVAAGTDTQYF

size: -
J: TRBJ2-3
D: -
length: 13
V: TRBV28
DNA: TGTGCCAGCAGTCCACAAGGCACAGATACGCAGTATTTT
CDR3: CASSPQGTDTQYF

size: -
J: TRBJ2-1
D: TRBD1
length: 15
V: TRBV7-2
DNA: TGTGCCAGCTTTCCCGGGACAGGGGGCGGAAATGAGCAGTTCTTC
CDR3: CASFPGTGGGNEQFF

size: -
J: TRBJ1-1
D: -
length: 15
V: TRBV9
DNA: TGTGCCAGCAGCCCCCGGGGCAACCAGAACACTGAAGCTTTCTTT
CDR3: CASSPRGNQNTEAFF

size: -
J: TRBJ2-7
D: -
length: 14
V: TRBV4-2
DNA: TGTGCCAGCAGCCAAGATGGCGGGAAAGACGAGCAGTACTTC
CDR3: CASSQDGGKDEQYF

size: -
J: TRBJ2-1
D: TRBD2
length: 13
V: TRBV19
DNA: TGTGCCAGTAGTATCGGGGGAGGGGACGAGCAGTTCTTC
CDR3: CASSIGGGDEQFF

size: -
J: TRBJ2-7
D: TRBD1
length: 14
V: TRBV19
DNA: TGTGCCAGTAGTATGGGGACAGAGTCCTACGAGCAGTACTTC
CDR3: CASSMGTESYEQYF

size: -
J: TRBJ2-7
D: TRBD1
length: 13
V: TRBV29-1
DNA: TGCAGCGCCACGGGGACAGATACCTACGAGCAGTACTTC
CDR3: CSATGTDTYEQYF

size: -
J: TRBJ2-7
D: -
length: 11
V: TRBV7-9
DNA: TGTGCCAGCAGCTCCAACTACGAGCAGTACTTC
CDR3: CASSSNYEQYF

size: -
J: TRBJ2-2
D: -
length: 13
V: TRBV6-6
DNA: TGTGCCAGCAGTTACTCGAACACCGGGGAGCTGTTTTTT
CDR3: CASSYSNTGELFF

size: -
J: TRBJ2-7
D: -
length: 17
V: TRBV5-6
DNA: TGTGCCAGCAGCTGGCGGGCACAGGGTTATATGTCCTACGAGCAGTACTTC
CDR3: CASSWRAQGYMSYEQYF

size: -
J: TRBJ2-1
D: TRBD1
length: 12
V: TRBV6-1
DNA: TGTGCCACCTCACTGGGACAGGTCAAGAAGTTCTTC
CDR3: CATSLGQVKKFF

size: -
J: TRBJ1-1
D: TRBD1
length: 14
V: TRBV7-3
DNA: TGTGCCAGCAGCTTTACAGGGGGGGACACTGAAGCTTTCTTT
CDR3: CASSFTGGDTEAFF

size: -
J: TRBJ2-3
D: TRBD2
length: 16
V: TRBV28
DNA: TGTGCCAGCAGTCCCCCCGCTAGCGGTCTGACTTATGCGCAGTATTTT
CDR3: CASSPPASGLTYAQYF

size: -
J: TRBJ2-7
D: TRBD1
length: 14
V: TRBV2
DNA: TGTGCCAGCAGTGAGGGACAGGGGGCCTACGAGCAGTACTTC
CDR3: CASSEGQGAYEQYF

size: -
J: TRBJ2-7
D: -
length: 13
V: TRBV7-3
DNA: TGTGCCAGCAGCCCGGACCGCGGAGACGAGCAGTACTTC
CDR3: CASSPDRGDEQYF

size: -
J: TRBJ2-7
D: -
length: 14
V: TRBV7-8
DNA: TGTGCCAGCAGAGCAGGAGGACCCCGCTCGGAGCAGTACTTC
CDR3: CASRAGGPRSEQYF